This T cell receptor (beta chain) was found in a study of T-cell memory formation after mild COVID-19. Study details: The two donors had largely donor-specific TCR clusters. Study-level findings and limits: The pre-infection memory compartment contained some responding clones, suggesting cross-reactive memory joined. Unconfirmed was the SARS-CoV-2 specificity of second-wave clones that peaked on day 37.

On this clonotype itself: What it binds is unknown.

From 5'RACE with constant-segment primers came TCR alpha and TCR beta cDNA libraries that carried sample barcodes and UMIs. TCRdb processed the 5' RACE reads anew with MiXCR; each CDR3 protein has one entry. The profile shows 300,000 to 400,000 distinct CDR3 sequences, around 21% of them singletons. After removal of 2 bases from V and 4 bases from J, the junction contained 10 bases not matched to a gene. The CDR3 runs to 16 residues. CDR1 and CDR2 from the germline V gene are MGHRA and YSYEKL. This clonotype originated in an adult woman who had mild COVID-19 (a few samples of this study predate the infection). Cell type and time point are not known. The chain links TRBV4-1 to TRBJ1-2; TRBD1 agrees at 7 bases. Material: PBMCs or a T cell subset sorted from them (not recorded which). The CDR3 loop reads CASSQRGPPAPYGYTF. As DNA, the CDR3 is TGCGCCAGCAGCCAAAGGGGGCCGCCAGCGCCCTATGGCTACACCTTC.